This record concerns one T cell receptor (beta chain) sequence. The data stem from a study of blood T cell repertoires in COVID-19. On the study more broadly: COVID-19 samples, acute and convalescent, were from the United States, Italy and Spain.

Original handling: Cell counts per sample came from amplifying reference gene primers. The table came from immunoSEQ multiplex PCR; TCRdb's copy has only in-frame clones and leaves some out. V and J calls and clone size come straight from that table; D and trimming were deduced from the DNA. This table holds about 290,000 clones, 85% to 90% found once. This CDR3 is 17 amino acids long. The V gene's germline CDR1 is SEHNR and CDR2 FQNEAQ (reference sequence). V gave up 0 bases and J gave up 2 bases; unmatched junction bases: 7. Followed over time, Seattle patients had been enrolled while infection was active.

This TCR derives from a woman in her 30s with COVID-19, enrolled during active disease. J is TRBJ2-7 and V is TRBV7-9; the match to TRBD2 covers 10 bases. The specimen was peripheral blood. The CDR3, as DNA: TGTGCCAGCAGCTTAGCCGTTAGGACTAGCGGAGCCTACGAGCAGTACTTC. Its translation is CASSLAVRTSGAYEQYF.